The source of this T cell receptor (beta chain) is a study of cytomegalovirus exposure and HLA in healthy donors. Regarding the study as a whole: In a later analysis, DRB1 alleles had the most associated TCRs; HLA-C alleles the fewest. Among TCR beta chains, those listed as cytomegalovirus-associated numbered approximately 150.

In the PCR, 60 Vbeta and 13 Jbeta primers were used. This table comes from immunoSEQ multiplex PCR, and its TCRdb copy is limited to in-frame clones, with some not included. The sample shows about 150,000 clones, roughly 82% of them seen only once. Donors showed nominal health when sampled, although they likely had unrecorded immune exposures. V dropped 4 bases and J dropped 8; count of bases not matched to a gene: 8. The CDR3 extends over 14 amino acids. Germline loops: CDR1 PRHDT, CDR2 FYEKMQ (reference sequence). Note on this clone: Its cognate antigen is unknown.

J is TRBJ2-1 and V is TRBV13; 7 bases agree with TRBD1. The sequenced material came from PBMCs. This TCR came from a man aged 25-45 years in good health and CMV-seropositive. The CDR3 DNA reads TGTGCCAGCAGCTCACAGGGGCATATGGATGAGCAGTTCTTC. This translates into CASSSQGHMDEQFF. The entire variable domain, with the rest obtained from reference TRBV13 and TRBJ2-1, is as follows: AAGVIQSPRHLIKEKRETATLKCYPIPRHDTVYWYQQGPGQDPQFLISFYEKMQSDKGSIPDRFSAQQFSDYHSELNMSSLELGDSALYFCASSSQGHMDEQFFGPGTRLTVL.